A selection of T cell receptor beta chains follows, all from one sample in a study of OX40 agonist ivuxolimab in advanced cancers. Clones were sequenced by immunoSEQ multiplex PCR, and TCRdb holds only the in-frame ones, with some missing. This table holds 8,000 to 10,000 clones, approximately 68% found once. Sample: CD4+ or CD8+ T cells sorted from blood, taken in a trial of the OX40 agonist ivuxolimab. The receptor source for this set is an adult with an advanced solid tumor such as melanoma, head and neck, liver or kidney cancer. The CDR3 runs from the conserved cysteine through the conserved F or W. Fields, in order: J gene, V gene, clone size, D gene, CDR3 protein, CDR3 DNA. D genes are given only for firm matches. Rows give clone size only sometimes, using once, few, many, or a class for an expanded clone.

>TRBJ2-2|TRBV7-2|few|NA
CASSPFRLGELFF
TGTGCCAGCAGCCCATTCCGTCTTGGGGAGCTGTTTTTT
>TRBJ2-3|TRBV4-1|NA|TRBD2
CASSQKEIASGGGTDTQYF
TGCGCCAGCAGCCAAAAAGAGATCGCTAGCGGGGGGGGCACAGATACGCAGTATTTT
>TRBJ1-2|TRBV5-1|few|NA
CASSPGAGYGYTF
TGCGCCAGCAGCCCGGGGGCAGGCTATGGCTACACCTTC
>TRBJ2-3|TRBV6-4|NA|TRBD1
CASSNGQGSTDTQYF
TGTGCCAGCAGTAACGGACAGGGTAGCACAGATACGCAGTATTTT
>TRBJ2-5|TRBV2|NA|NA
CASSSSGGGTQYF
TGTGCCAGCAGCTCCTCCGGTGGGGGGACCCAGTACTTC
>TRBJ2-1|TRBV6-4|few|NA
CASSVATSNEQFF
TGTGCCAGCAGCGTAGCGACTAGCAATGAGCAGTTCTTC
>TRBJ2-5|TRBV19|NA|NA
CASSSRDLAETQYF
TGTGCCAGTAGTAGCCGGGACCTAGCTGAGACCCAGTACTTC
>TRBJ2-7|TRBV18|medium-sized|NA
CASSPGSVLYEQYF
TGTGCCAGCTCACCAGGTTCGGTGCTCTACGAGCAGTACTTC
>TRBJ2-7|TRBV5-5|few|NA
CASSSHQGSYEQYF
TGTGCCAGCAGCTCCCACCAGGGCTCCTACGAGCAGTACTTC
>TRBJ2-7|TRBV13|NA|NA
CASSLVGQARSYEQYF
TGTGCCAGCAGCTTAGTCGGTCAGGCCCGCTCCTACGAGCAGTACTTC
>TRBJ1-2|TRBV10-3|few|NA
CASSDGGDGYTF
TGTGCCAGCAGTGATGGCGGGGATGGCTACACCTTC
>TRBJ2-2|TRBV11-2|NA|NA
CASSDLGVTGELFF
TGTGCCAGCAGCGACCTAGGGGTAACCGGGGAGCTGTTTTTT
>TRBJ2-3|TRBV5-1|medium-sized|NA
CASSLYIADTQYF
TGCGCCAGCAGCTTGTACATCGCAGATACGCAGTATTTT
>TRBJ2-3|TRBV6-4|few|NA
CASSDSAGTDTQYF
TGTGCCAGCAGTGACTCAGCGGGCACAGATACGCAGTATTTT
>TRBJ2-3|TRBV5-1|NA|NA
CASSLGLSVDTQYF
TGCGCCAGCAGCTTGGGTCTATCCGTAGATACGCAGTATTTT
>TRBJ2-7|TRBV27|NA|NA
CASSLSTRAYEQYF
TGTGCCAGCAGTTTATCGACTAGAGCCTACGAGCAGTACTTC
>TRBJ2-1|TRBV6-4|NA|TRBD2
CASSDGTSGNEQFF
TGTGCCAGCAGTGACGGGACTAGCGGCAATGAGCAGTTCTTC
>TRBJ2-1|TRBV6-1|NA|TRBD2
CASSEGVTSGNEQFF
TGTGCCAGCAGTGAAGGAGTGACTAGCGGGAATGAGCAGTTCTTC
>TRBJ2-7|TRBV4-2|NA|NA
CASSQEGDTTYEQYF
TGTGCCAGCAGCCAAGAAGGGGACACCACCTACGAGCAGTACTTC
>TRBJ1-1|TRBV7-9|NA|TRBD1
CASSSGTGATEAFF
TGTGCCAGCAGCTCAGGGACAGGGGCCACTGAAGCTTTCTTT
>TRBJ1-4|TRBV28|once|NA
CASSFSGVWAEKLFF
TGTGCCAGCAGTTTCTCCGGGGTTTGGGCTGAAAAACTGTTTTTT
>TRBJ2-1|TRBV4-1|NA|NA
CASSQEDSGSYNEQFF
TGCGCCAGCAGCCAAGAGGACAGCGGCTCCTACAATGAGCAGTTCTTC
>TRBJ2-1|TRBV7-7|NA|NA
CASSPRAGYNEQFF
TGTGCCAGCAGCCCCCGGGCAGGGTACAATGAGCAGTTCTTC
>TRBJ1-3|TRBV30|NA|NA
CAWSWEGELSGNTIYF
TGTGCCTGGAGTTGGGAAGGAGAACTCTCTGGAAACACCATATATTTT
>TRBJ2-1|TRBV7-9|NA|NA
CASSAWGGTRMNEQFF
TGTGCCAGCAGCGCCTGGGGGGGCACGCGGATGAATGAGCAGTTCTTC
>TRBJ2-5|TRBV7-9|NA|TRBD2
CASNRVAGGEDQETQYF
TGTGCGTCCAATAGGGTAGCGGGAGGGGAGGACCAAGAGACCCAGTACTTC
>TRBJ1-1|TRBV10-2|NA|NA
CASAAGGEAFF
TGCGCCAGCGCGGCGGGGGGTGAAGCTTTCTTT
>TRBJ2-5|TRBV5-4|NA|NA
CASSFRDAHQETQYF
TGTGCCAGCAGCTTTAGGGACGCGCACCAAGAGACCCAGTACTTC
>TRBJ2-5|TRBV19|NA|NA
CASSKQAEGETQYF
TGTGCCAGTAGTAAACAGGCGGAGGGGGAGACCCAGTACTTC
>TRBJ1-4|TRBV7-9|NA|NA
CASSLGLQGRGEKLFF
TGTGCCAGCAGCTTAGGTCTTCAGGGGCGTGGGGAAAAACTGTTTTTT
>TRBJ2-7|TRBV2|NA|NA
CASSEGQLSYEQYF
TGTGCCAGCAGTGAAGGACAGCTTTCCTACGAGCAGTACTTC
>TRBJ1-1|TRBV28|NA|NA
CASSLGPNTEAFF
TGTGCCAGCAGTTTGGGCCCGAACACTGAAGCTTTCTTT
>TRBJ2-1|TRBV4-2|NA|NA
CASSQPTTSYNEQFF
TGTGCCAGCAGCCAACCAACAACCTCCTACAATGAGCAGTTCTTC
>TRBJ2-7|TRBV10-3|NA|NA
CAISDPGEQYF
TGTGCCATCAGTGACCCGGGGGAGCAGTACTTC
>TRBJ2-2|TRBV2|NA|TRBD1
CASSVSTGNANTGELFF
TGTGCCAGCAGTGTCTCGACAGGGAACGCGAACACCGGGGAGCTGTTTTTT
>TRBJ2-1|TRBV18|NA|NA
CASSPGHHYNEQFF
TGTGCCAGCTCACCGGGACACCACTACAATGAGCAGTTCTTC
>TRBJ1-2|TRBV6-1|once|NA
CASSEVGRIHYGYTF
TGTGCCAGCAGTGAAGTTGGGCGAATACACTATGGCTACACCTTC
>TRBJ2-3|TRBV19|few|TRBD2
CASSIGVGSGSAADTQYF
TGTGCCAGTAGTATTGGAGTGGGGAGCGGGAGTGCGGCAGATACGCAGTATTTT
>TRBJ2-7|TRBV18|NA|TRBD2
CASSRAGPSIEQYF
TGTGCCAGCTCACGAGCGGGGCCCTCTATTGAGCAGTACTTC
>TRBJ2-4|TRBV10-3|medium-sized|NA
CASKPSQMWDIQYF
TGTGCCAGCAAGCCCTCCCAGATGTGGGACATTCAGTACTTC
>TRBJ1-1|TRBV25-1|NA|TRBD1
CASSETGLGTEAFF
TGTGCCAGCAGTGAGACAGGGTTGGGCACTGAAGCTTTCTTT
>TRBJ1-1|TRBV2|NA|NA
CASREDSPMNTEAFF
TGTGCCAGCAGGGAAGACTCGCCGATGAACACTGAAGCTTTCTTT
>TRBJ2-1|TRBV7-6|NA|TRBD2
CASRPGLGDNEQFF
TGTGCCAGCAGGCCGGGACTAGGGGACAATGAGCAGTTCTTC
>TRBJ2-1|TRBV7-6|NA|TRBD2
CASSLGLAGGDEQFF
TGTGCCAGCAGCTTAGGGCTAGCGGGAGGGGATGAGCAGTTCTTC
>TRBJ2-7|TRBV19|NA|TRBD1
CASRSQGLGNEQYF
TGTGCCAGTAGGTCACAGGGGTTAGGGAACGAGCAGTACTTC
>TRBJ2-1|TRBV4-1|NA|NA
CASSRVGGANEQFF
TGCGCCAGCAGCCGGGTGGGGGGGGCGAATGAGCAGTTCTTC
>TRBJ1-5|TRBV13|medium-sized|NA
CASSLEGKGQPQHF
TGTGCCAGCAGCTTGGAGGGAAAGGGTCAGCCCCAGCATTTT
>TRBJ2-7|TRBV6-6|NA|NA
CASSVSLADEQYF
TGTGCCAGCAGTGTATCACTAGCCGACGAGCAGTACTTC
>TRBJ2-1|TRBV27|NA|TRBD2
CATSGTSGSHEQFF
TGTGCCACTTCCGGGACTAGCGGGAGTCATGAGCAGTTCTTC
>TRBJ2-7|TRBV13|few|NA
CASGRQDSYEQYF
TGTGCCAGCGGGCGACAGGACTCCTACGAGCAGTACTTC
>TRBJ2-7|TRBV27|NA|TRBD1
CASFPTGFSYEQYF
TGTGCCAGCTTCCCGACAGGGTTCTCCTACGAGCAGTACTTC
>TRBJ2-3|TRBV18|NA|TRBD2
CASSPFGGAGDKYLDTQYF
TGTGCCAGCTCCCCATTCGGGGGGGCGGGAGATAAATATTTGGATACGCAGTATTTT
>TRBJ2-5|TRBV5-4|NA|NA
CASSQDLGGIYETQYF
TGTGCCAGCAGCCAAGACCTGGGCGGGATCTACGAGACCCAGTACTTC